This T cell receptor (beta chain) was recorded in a study of T-cell reconstitution after alpha-beta-depleted transplantation in children (dated by TCRdb to 2016 to 2018). Study-wide context: Using TCR repertoire profiling, the study quantitatively followed how T-cell immune reconstitution unfolded in children after TCRalphabeta/CD19-depleted allogeneic hematopoietic cell transplantation.

In the case of this clonotype: It has no known antigen specificity. No much larger clone is present one base from it, and per-base qualities are unavailable.

The library came from PCR. Data came from an Illumina HiSeq 2500. Molecular barcoding was employed in the preparation of TCR libraries, with unique molecular identifiers being used to normalize TCRbeta repertoire quantification. TCRdb trimmed public reads at Q25 via fastp, called clones via MiXCR and kept in-frame beta chains. Each CDR3 protein appears once, grouped with its most common genes and DNA. The sample records roughly 340,000 distinct CDR3 sequences, about 17% of which are singletons. Approximately 44% of the sample belongs to the ten largest clones. On the study overall, not on this receptor specifically: The high TCRbeta diversity at day 60 in some patients was ascribed to recipient T cells and intrathymic progenitors that had survived conditioning. Over the following months the frequencies of hyperexpanded clones went down, and after one year T-cell counts and TCRbeta diversity were mostly credited to newly produced T cells. About two months after transplant, the apparently early recovery of alphabetaT-cell counts reportedly depended on just several hundred clones that had expanded rapidly and came from non-depleted graft cells.

Read against the paper, the sample's treatment or condition label means: allogeneic hematopoietic cell transplantation with graft depleted of TCRalphabeta T cells and CD19 B cells. Transplant recipients were children who received TCRalphabeta/CD19-depleted allogeneic hematopoietic cell grafts. The germline V gene (reference sequence) supplies CDR1 MNHEY and CDR2 SMNVEV. V and J are trimmed by 2 bases and 4 bases, and the gene matches miss 6 bases of the junction. The CDR3, from cysteine to phenylalanine, totals 15 residues. Of the read, only the CDR3 DNA is kept; its 45 bases are in frame from base 1.

Here the chain combines TRBV27 and TRBJ1-2, with TRBD1 identical over 8 junction bases. The clonotype was recovered from a male patient under 10 years old who had a stem cell transplant for acute lymphoblastic leukemia, so the T cells may come from the graft donor. The specimen was PBMCs, mostly from graft donor cells, collected 360 days after TCRalphabeta/CD19-depleted stem cell transplant. The DNA sequence is given as TGTGCCAGCAGTTTAGGTACAGGGGGGCCCTATGGCTACACCTTC. Translated, it reads CASSLGTGGPYGYTF.